These 12 T cell receptor beta chains share one sample of origin, sequenced in a study of T cell responses to AZD1222 COVID-19 vaccine. Data came from immunoSEQ multiplex PCR; TCRdb stores just in-frame clones and leaves some out. Among some 120,000 clones listed, around 83% were seen once. This sample comprised peripheral blood, obtained 28 days after the second AZD1222 dose. These receptors were collected from an adult who received the AZD1222 COVID-19 vaccine.

Only one count was recorded for this clone. The chain employs TRBV14 and TRBJ1-4; tentative D call: TRBD1 (5 bases). This CDR3 spans 15 amino acids. The V end lost 4 bases, the J end lost 5 bases, and 14 bases lay between the germline ends. CDR1 is SGHDN, CDR2 FVKESK, per germline. Written as DNA, the CDR3 is TGTGCCAGCAGCCTCCGGGACCTCAGAAATGAAAAACTGTTTTTT. Protein product: CASSLRDLRNEKLFF.

This rearrangement joins TRBV28 to TRBJ1-5, with D tentatively TRBD1 (6 bases). The CDR3 is made up of 16 amino acids. Germline CDR1 and CDR2: MDHEN and SYDVKM. V was clipped by 7 bases and J by 7 bases, with 23 bases between them. The CDR3 DNA sequence: TGTGCCAGCACTCTTGCCCAACCCAGGGGCGGACAGCCCCAGCATTTT. Translated: CASTLAQPRGGQPQHF.

In DNA form, the CDR3 reads TGTGCCACCAGCAGTAGGACAGGGGTGGGCGGGGAGCTGTTTTTT. Its protein is CATSSRTGVGGELFF. This rearrangement joins TRBV15 to TRBJ2-2; the match to TRBD1 covers 9 bases. Trimming removed 3 bases from V and 7 bases from J; junction bases left unmatched: 6. Per the germline V gene, CDR1 is LNHNV and CDR2 is YYDKDF (reference sequence). The CDR3 sequence is 15 residues long.

The CDR3: CATSIWTRTIYEQYF. The CDR3 region has the DNA TGTGCCACCAGCATTTGGACACGCACCATCTACGAGCAGTACTTC. The V and J genes are TRBV15 and TRBJ2-7; D is possibly TRBD1 (5 bases). The CDR3 is 15 residues long. Trimming took 4 bases from V and 3 from J, leaving 16 bases between them. Per the germline V gene, CDR1 is LNHNV and CDR2 is YYDKDF (reference sequence). Full variable domain (missing parts from reference TRBV15 and TRBJ2-7): DAMVIQNPRYQVTQFGKPVTLSCSQTLNHNVMYWYQQKSSQAPKLLFHYYDKDFNNEADTPDNFQSRRPNTSFCFLDIRSPGLGDTAMYLCATSIWTRTIYEQYFGPGTRLTVT.

J is TRBJ2-7 and V is TRBV7-2; 7 bases agree with TRBD1. V dropped 3 bases and J dropped 1; count of bases not matched to a gene: 6. Per germline, CDR1 SGHTA and CDR2 FQGNSA. CDR3 length: 15 residues. CDR3 nucleotides: TGTGCCAGCAGCTTGGGGCAGGGGGTGTCCTACGAGCAGTACTTC. Protein product: CASSLGQGVSYEQYF.

The V call is TRBV6-2 or TRBV6-3, the J call TRBJ2-7, with D perhaps matching TRBD1 (7 bases). Looked up from germline, CDR1 is MNHEY and CDR2 is SVGEGT. With 0 bases removed from V and 3 bases from J, the gap between germline ends came to 15 bases. CDR3 size: 16 residues. DNA for the CDR3: TGTGCCAGCAGTTACTCGGGCAGGGGGGCTGTCTACGAGCAGTACTTC. This gives the protein CASSYSGRGAVYEQYF.

The chain links TRBV30 to TRBJ1-1, with D unresolved. The CDR3 runs 14 residues. Germline values: CDR1 GTSNPN, CDR2 SVGIG (reference sequence). V was shortened by 5 bases and J by 3 bases, with 16 bases between the two germline ends. The DNA for the CDR3 is TGTGCCTGGGGTACCCAGCCCGGGGACACTGAAGCTTTCTTT. As protein: CAWGTQPGDTEAFF.

The V call is TRBV23-1, the J call TRBJ1-4; D not certain. TRBV23-1 is flagged as an ORF with uncertain function. V lost 0 bases and J lost 8, with 22 bases in between. The CDR3 length is 18 residues. The CDR3 sequence: CASSQSKIGQSEREKLFF. The CDR3 DNA reads TGCGCCAGCAGTCAATCGAAGATAGGGCAATCCGAGCGGGAAAAACTGTTTTTT.

This chain links TRBV28 with TRBJ1-2; D is unresolved. Trimming shortened V by 11 bases and J by 2 bases, and 18 bases separated the two germline ends. In germline, CDR1 is MDHEN, CDR2 SYDVKM. CDR3 length equals 14 residues. The CDR3 nucleotides read TGTGCCGCTAAACGAGTTAGCGGGAACTATGGCTACACCTTC. It yields the protein CAAKRVSGNYGYTF.

The rearrangement uses TRBV28 and TRBJ2-5, with TRBD1 matching 8 bases. Germline V lookup: CDR1 MDHEN, CDR2 SYDVKM. This CDR3 spans 15 amino acids. V lost 6 bases, J lost 2 bases, and 8 bases stayed unmatched. The CDR3 is CASRPGTGGQETQYF. CDR3 DNA: TGTGCCAGCAGGCCCGGGACAGGTGGACAAGAGACCCAGTACTTC.

The V call is TRBV7-9, the J call TRBJ2-7, with no clear D. Germline CDR1 and CDR2: SEHNR and FQNEAQ (reference sequence). Trimming removed 1 base from V and 6 bases from J, with 4 bases in between. This CDR3 has 11 amino acids. The CDR3 protein is CASSLVGEQYF. As DNA, the CDR3 is TGTGCCAGCAGCTTAGTTGGCGAGCAGTACTTC.

This chain links TRBV19 with TRBJ1-2, with 9 bases lining up with TRBD1. V was pared by 11 bases and J by 1 base, with 8 bases of the junction left unmatched. CDR1 LNHDA and CDR2 SQIVND come from the germline V gene (reference sequence). This CDR3 contains 14 residues. CDR3 sequence (DNA): TGTGCCCCCTCCGGGACAGGGCGTAACTATGGCTACACCTTC. Translated, it gives CAPSGTGRNYGYTF.